Listed below are T cell receptor beta chains from one sample, sequenced in a study of molecular identifiers for immune sequencing clone quantification. TCRdb re-derived calls from the PCR reads in MiXCR, one entry per CDR3 protein. The sample records about 640,000 distinct CDR3 sequences, nearly 20% being singletons. Source material: naive CD8+ T cells from blood, with Jurkat cell RNA spiked in. The origin of the receptors is a human donor in good health. Some libraries in this study had Jurkat cell RNA spiked in. Both conserved end residues are part of each CDR3. Fields, in order: J gene, V gene, CDR3 length, CDR3 protein.

j_call: TRBJ2-5; v_call: TRBV20-1; cdr3_length: 14; cdr3_aa: CSADGTSSVETQYF
j_call: TRBJ2-7; v_call: TRBV7-2; cdr3_length: 16; cdr3_aa: CASSPGLAGGAYEQYF
j_call: TRBJ2-7; v_call: TRBV4-3; cdr3_length: 15; cdr3_aa: CASSQEWDYLYEQYF
j_call: TRBJ2-7; v_call: TRBV20-1; cdr3_length: 15; cdr3_aa: CSASDGTRSSYEQYF
j_call: TRBJ2-7; v_call: TRBV19; cdr3_length: 17; cdr3_aa: CASSIDSGGSPSAEQYF
j_call: TRBJ1-4; v_call: TRBV5-6; cdr3_length: 19; cdr3_aa: CASSSYRDRENATNEKLFF
j_call: TRBJ2-1; v_call: TRBV6-2/TRBV6-3; cdr3_length: 12; cdr3_aa: CASRAVYNEQFF
j_call: TRBJ2-3; v_call: TRBV15; cdr3_length: 16; cdr3_aa: CATSRERREGTDTQYF
j_call: TRBJ2-1; v_call: TRBV6-6; cdr3_length: 15; cdr3_aa: CASTLLAGAYNEQFF
j_call: TRBJ2-3; v_call: TRBV20-1; cdr3_length: 16; cdr3_aa: CSARDLLAGLTDTQYF
j_call: TRBJ2-2; v_call: TRBV28; cdr3_length: 13; cdr3_aa: CASTTGFTGELFF
j_call: TRBJ1-2; v_call: TRBV7-9; cdr3_length: 12; cdr3_aa: CVSSDAYGGYTF
j_call: TRBJ2-3; v_call: TRBV14; cdr3_length: 16; cdr3_aa: CASSQDYGTVADTQYF
j_call: TRBJ1-2; v_call: TRBV7-2; cdr3_length: 15; cdr3_aa: CASSSRTGVDHGYTF
j_call: TRBJ2-3; v_call: TRBV9; cdr3_length: 13; cdr3_aa: CASSVDSTDTQYF
j_call: TRBJ2-7; v_call: TRBV5-6; cdr3_length: 15; cdr3_aa: CASSSSGSYSYEQYF
j_call: TRBJ2-3; v_call: TRBV6-5; cdr3_length: 14; cdr3_aa: CASSYLQGADTQYF
j_call: TRBJ2-3; v_call: TRBV7-9; cdr3_length: 13; cdr3_aa: CAIWREKTDTQYF
j_call: TRBJ1-1; v_call: TRBV12-3/TRBV12-4; cdr3_length: 14; cdr3_aa: CASSPPGLGTEAFF
j_call: TRBJ2-5; v_call: TRBV19; cdr3_length: 11; cdr3_aa: CASSIEETQYF
j_call: TRBJ2-7; v_call: TRBV5-6; cdr3_length: 13; cdr3_aa: CASSLGGGFEQYF
j_call: TRBJ2-7; v_call: TRBV6-5; cdr3_length: 16; cdr3_aa: CASSYTDQRTRGEQYF
j_call: TRBJ1-1; v_call: TRBV6-5; cdr3_length: 13; cdr3_aa: CASSAGPPTEAFF
j_call: TRBJ2-7; v_call: TRBV20-1; cdr3_length: 15; cdr3_aa: CSAADRGLAPSEQYF
j_call: TRBJ2-7; v_call: TRBV30; cdr3_length: 13; cdr3_aa: CAWSGGFYYEQYF
j_call: TRBJ2-3; v_call: TRBV6-1; cdr3_length: 18; cdr3_aa: CASSRRGRSGDHTDTQYF
j_call: TRBJ2-1; v_call: TRBV21-1; cdr3_length: 20; cdr3_aa: CASSKGRAGGSGGPYNEQFF
j_call: TRBJ2-7; v_call: TRBV6-1; cdr3_length: 12; cdr3_aa: CASSERQYEQYF
j_call: TRBJ2-3; v_call: TRBV7-2; cdr3_length: 16; cdr3_aa: CASSFTVTAVTDTQYF
j_call: TRBJ2-5; v_call: TRBV11-2; cdr3_length: 15; cdr3_aa: CASSLELAVAETQYF
j_call: TRBJ1-3; v_call: TRBV18; cdr3_length: 15; cdr3_aa: CASSPAALSGNTIYF
j_call: TRBJ2-7; v_call: TRBV5-1; cdr3_length: 18; cdr3_aa: CASSLAPTGGHVNYEQYF
j_call: TRBJ2-7; v_call: TRBV7-2; cdr3_length: 15; cdr3_aa: CASSLDPTPTWEQYF
j_call: TRBJ2-7; v_call: TRBV29-1; cdr3_length: 15; cdr3_aa: CSVELAGASSYEQYF
j_call: TRBJ2-4; v_call: TRBV4-1; cdr3_length: 20; cdr3_aa: CASSRERGLYGLRAKNIQYF
j_call: TRBJ2-1; v_call: TRBV5-4; cdr3_length: 15; cdr3_aa: CASSLASGRTNEQFF
j_call: TRBJ2-7; v_call: TRBV20-1; cdr3_length: 15; cdr3_aa: CSARPHDSGPYEQYF
j_call: TRBJ2-7; v_call: TRBV27; cdr3_length: 16; cdr3_aa: CASSLKTSGSIYEQYF
j_call: TRBJ2-3; v_call: TRBV5-4; cdr3_length: 14; cdr3_aa: CASSQGLVPDTQYF
j_call: TRBJ2-3; v_call: TRBV7-9; cdr3_length: 15; cdr3_aa: CASRLGQTLFDTQYF
j_call: TRBJ1-1; v_call: TRBV12-3/TRBV12-4; cdr3_length: 14; cdr3_aa: CASSTGGSNTEAFF
j_call: TRBJ2-1; v_call: TRBV7-2; cdr3_length: 16; cdr3_aa: CASSLGLAGGRNEQFF
j_call: TRBJ2-7; v_call: TRBV20-1; cdr3_length: 13; cdr3_aa: CSAILIGSYEQYF
j_call: TRBJ1-1; v_call: TRBV19; cdr3_length: 14; cdr3_aa: CASSLNGMNTEAFF
j_call: TRBJ2-1; v_call: TRBV7-8; cdr3_length: 15; cdr3_aa: CASSLDDRAYNEQFF
j_call: TRBJ1-1; v_call: TRBV12-3/TRBV12-4; cdr3_length: 14; cdr3_aa: CASSSGTRNTEAFF
j_call: TRBJ2-1; v_call: TRBV2; cdr3_length: 18; cdr3_aa: CASSGTRDRGTTYNEQFF
j_call: TRBJ2-3; v_call: TRBV6-2/TRBV6-3; cdr3_length: 16; cdr3_aa: CASSYSDSTSTGTQYF
j_call: TRBJ1-1; v_call: TRBV7-6; cdr3_length: 14; cdr3_aa: CASSPGGAGTEAFF
j_call: TRBJ2-3; v_call: TRBV2; cdr3_length: 15; cdr3_aa: CASSEVGGGTVTQYF
j_call: TRBJ2-3; v_call: TRBV4-1; cdr3_length: 16; cdr3_aa: CASSPSRLAVTDTQYF
j_call: TRBJ2-7; v_call: TRBV6-5; cdr3_length: 13; cdr3_aa: CASSRGGASEQYF
j_call: TRBJ2-4; v_call: TRBV12-3/TRBV12-4; cdr3_length: 13; cdr3_aa: CASSFSLEDIQYF
j_call: TRBJ2-2; v_call: TRBV9; cdr3_length: 13; cdr3_aa: CVSSAPVGGELFF
j_call: TRBJ1-2; v_call: TRBV5-4; cdr3_length: 15; cdr3_aa: CASSLGGQGAPGYTF
j_call: TRBJ2-3; v_call: TRBV11-2; cdr3_length: 12; cdr3_aa: CASSPAGTPQYF
j_call: TRBJ2-3; v_call: TRBV7-9; cdr3_length: 16; cdr3_aa: CASSRLAGEVTDTQYF
j_call: TRBJ1-2; v_call: TRBV2; cdr3_length: 16; cdr3_aa: CASSEFFGGRGYGYTF
j_call: TRBJ2-7; v_call: TRBV25-1; cdr3_length: 12; cdr3_aa: CASGPGAYEQYF